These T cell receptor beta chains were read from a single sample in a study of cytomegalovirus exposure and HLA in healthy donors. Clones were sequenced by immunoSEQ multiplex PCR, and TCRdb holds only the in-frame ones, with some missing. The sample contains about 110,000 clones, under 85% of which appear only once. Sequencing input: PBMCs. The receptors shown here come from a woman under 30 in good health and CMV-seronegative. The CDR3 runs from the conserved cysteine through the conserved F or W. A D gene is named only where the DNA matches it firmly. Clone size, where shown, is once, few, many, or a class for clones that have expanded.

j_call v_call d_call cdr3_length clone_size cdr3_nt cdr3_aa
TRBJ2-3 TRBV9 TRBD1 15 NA TGTGCCAGCAGCGTAGATGGGGACAGGTGGGATACGCAGTATTTT CASSVDGDRWDTQYF
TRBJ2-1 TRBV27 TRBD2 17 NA TGTGCCAGCAGTTTATCAGGAGCAGCGGGGGTCTACAATGAGCAGTTCTTC CASSLSGAAGVYNEQFF
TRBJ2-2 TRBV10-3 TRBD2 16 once TGTGCCACCCTACCAGGGACTAGCGGGGGCACCGGGGAGCTGTTTTTT CATLPGTSGGTGELFF
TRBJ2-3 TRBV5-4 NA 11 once TGTGCCAGCAGCTACTTCGGTACGCAGTATTTT CASSYFGTQYF
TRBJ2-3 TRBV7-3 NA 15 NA TGTGCCAGCAGCCCGACCGCCTACTATACAGATACGCAGTATTTT CASSPTAYYTDTQYF
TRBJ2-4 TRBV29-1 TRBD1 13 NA TGCAGCGCCTTAGAGGGACAGGTAAACATTCAGTACTTC CSALEGQVNIQYF
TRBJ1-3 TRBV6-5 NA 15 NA TGTGCCAGCAGTTACTCGGCCCTCTCTGGAAACACCATATATTTT CASSYSALSGNTIYF
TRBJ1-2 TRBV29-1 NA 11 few TGCAGCGTCATTGGGCCTTATGGCTACACCTTC CSVIGPYGYTF
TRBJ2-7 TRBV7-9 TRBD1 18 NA TGTGCCAGCAGCTCCCGAGTGTTTGAGACAGGGGGACTATCAGAGCAGTACTTC CASSSRVFETGGLSEQYF
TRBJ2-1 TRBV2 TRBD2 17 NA TGTGCCAGCAGTGACCCACCCGCGCTAGCGGGGGCCAATGAGCAGTTCTTC CASSDPPALAGANEQFF
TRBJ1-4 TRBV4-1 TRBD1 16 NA TGCGCCAGCAGCCAAGTTAAGGGACAGGGTTACGAAAAACTGTTTTTT CASSQVKGQGYEKLFF
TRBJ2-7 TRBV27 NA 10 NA TGTGCCAGCATGGGGCCCGCTGTGTACTTC CASMGPAVYF
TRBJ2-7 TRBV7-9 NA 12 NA TGTGCCAGCAGCTTTCTCAGGAACGAGCAGTACTTC CASSFLRNEQYF
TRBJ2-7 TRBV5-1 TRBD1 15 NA TGCGCCAGCAGTACAACAGGGGGCCGGTGGGACGAGCAGTACTTC CASSTTGGRWDEQYF
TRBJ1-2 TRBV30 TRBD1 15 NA TGTGCCTGGAGCCGAGGGGGCGCACAGTTCGATGGCTACACCTTC CAWSRGGAQFDGYTF